The rows below give T cell receptor beta chains drawn from one sample of a study of blood T cell repertoires in COVID-19. Generated by immunoSEQ multiplex PCR, the TCRdb table keeps only in-frame clones and is missing some. This sample has more than 200,000 clones, with approximately 80% found just once. The material sequenced was peripheral blood. The source is an elderly woman with active or convalescent COVID-19. The CDR3 runs from the conserved cysteine through the conserved F or W. The D gene is left open where the match is weak. A clone size is listed for some rows: how often the clone was seen (once, few, many), or a class if it is expanded.

J gene	D gene	clone size	V gene	CDR3 DNA	CDR3 protein
TRBJ2-2	.	once	TRBV7-2	TGTGCCAGCAGCCCGCACTCGGGGTCCGGGGAGCTGTTTTTT	CASSPHSGSGELFF
TRBJ2-1	.	.	TRBV18	TGTGCCAGCTCACCAGGGCAGCAGGGCTATGAGCAGTTCTTC	CASSPGQQGYEQFF
TRBJ2-1	TRBD2	.	TRBV7-9	TGTGCCAGCAGGGATACTAGCGGGTCTATGGGTGAGCAGTTCTTC	CASRDTSGSMGEQFF
TRBJ2-1	TRBD2	few	TRBV14	TGTGCCAGCAGCCAACGAGGGACTAGCCTTGTCTACAATGAGCAGTTCTTC	CASSQRGTSLVYNEQFF
TRBJ1-1	.	few	TRBV5-1	TGCGCCAGCAGCGCAATAGATGTGAACACTGAAGCTTTCTTT	CASSAIDVNTEAFF
TRBJ1-2	TRBD1	once	TRBV28	TGTGCCAGCAGTTTCCAGGGGGGCTATGGCTACACCTTC	CASSFQGGYGYTF
TRBJ1-3	.	.	TRBV7-9	TGTGCCAGCAGCTTAGAAGATCGGAACACCATATATTTT	CASSLEDRNTIYF
TRBJ2-1	TRBD1	.	TRBV19	TGTGCCACTCGAAGCTGGGACAGGGGTGACAATGAGCAGTTCTTC	CATRSWDRGDNEQFF
TRBJ1-1	.	few	TRBV19	TGTGCCAGTAACCTCATCGGGGGGACTGAAGCTTTCTTT	CASNLIGGTEAFF
TRBJ2-1	.	.	TRBV9	TGTGCCAGCAGCGTAGGGGTCGGGAGCTCCTACAATGAGCAGTTCTTC	CASSVGVGSSYNEQFF
TRBJ2-2	TRBD1	.	TRBV6-4	TGTGCCAGCAGTGAATCGACAGGGGGCACCGGGGAGCTGTTTTTT	CASSESTGGTGELFF
TRBJ2-7	TRBD1	.	TRBV10-3	TGTGCCATCAAAGGGACAGGGGGCTACGAGCAGTACTTC	CAIKGTGGYEQYF
TRBJ2-5	.	.	TRBV5-6	TGTGCCAGCAGCTTGGTCCAGCGGTTATGGGAGGAGACCCAGTACTTC	CASSLVQRLWEETQYF
TRBJ2-7	TRBD1	.	TRBV2	TGTGCCAGCAGGGCCTGGGACAGGGGGTACGAGCAGTACTTC	CASRAWDRGYEQYF
TRBJ2-2	TRBD1	.	TRBV14	TGTGCCAGCGCCGGACAGGGGGCCACCGGGGAGCTGTTTTTT	CASAGQGATGELFF
TRBJ1-2	.	.	TRBV12-3/TRBV12-4	TGTGCCAGCAGGCCAGGAAACTATGGCTACACCTTC	CASRPGNYGYTF
TRBJ2-3	TRBD1	few	TRBV5-4	TGTGCCAGCAGCCCACTGGGGACAGGGGGCGCAGATACGCAGTATTTT	CASSPLGTGGADTQYF
TRBJ1-1	.	.	TRBV11-2	TGTGCCAGCAGCTTCAGTCAGGGGCGAACTGAAGCTTTCTTT	CASSFSQGRTEAFF
TRBJ1-1	.	.	TRBV28	TGTGCCAGCAGCCCGGGGAGGGACTACACTGAAGCTTTCTTT	CASSPGRDYTEAFF
TRBJ1-6	.	few	TRBV9	TGTGCCAGCAGCGTAGGTCGCAGCTCAGGCTCCTATAATTCACCCCTCCACTTT	CASSVGRSSGSYNSPLHF
TRBJ1-1	.	.	TRBV9	TGTGCCAGCAGCGTAGGACATCGGAACACTGAAGCTTTCTTT	CASSVGHRNTEAFF
TRBJ2-2	.	.	TRBV6-5	TGTGCCAGCAAGGGGGTCGAGGCCGGGGAGCTGTTTTTT	CASKGVEAGELFF
TRBJ2-1	.	.	TRBV5-1	TGCGCCAGCAGACAGGAGGGTTCTTACAATGAGCAGTTCTTC	CASRQEGSYNEQFF
TRBJ1-5	.	.	TRBV2	TGTGCCAGCAGCGGGGAGGGACGATTGGGTCAGCCCCAGCATTTT	CASSGEGRLGQPQHF
TRBJ2-6	TRBD1	.	TRBV28	TGTGCCAGCAGGCCCAGGGGGCAAGGGGCCAACGTCCTGACTTTC	CASRPRGQGANVLTF
TRBJ2-7	TRBD1	.	TRBV4-2	TGTGCCAGCAGCCGGAGAGAGACAGGGATTGGGACAAGCTCCTACGAGCAGTACTTC	CASSRRETGIGTSSYEQYF
TRBJ2-7	.	.	TRBV5-5	TGTGCCAGCACCGCTCAAGCTAGCTCCTACGAGCAGTACTTC	CASTAQASSYEQYF
TRBJ2-7	TRBD1	.	TRBV28	TGTGCCTCCGGGACAGGGATCTACGAGCAGTACTTC	CASGTGIYEQYF
TRBJ1-3	.	.	TRBV7-9	TGTGCCAGCAGCTTAGCGAGCGGAAACACCATATATTTT	CASSLASGNTIYF
TRBJ1-2	.	.	TRBV6-5	TGTGCCAGCCGGGAAATTGGGGGGTTTGGCTATGGCTACACCTTC	CASREIGGFGYGYTF
TRBJ2-7	.	.	TRBV27	TGTGCCAGCAGCCTCGCGTCTACCGTTCCCCTCGAGCAGTACTTC	CASSLASTVPLEQYF
TRBJ2-7	.	.	TRBV6-5	TGTGCCAGCAGTCTGGGCCACGGGGGTAGCGAGCAGTACTTC	CASSLGHGGSEQYF
TRBJ2-7	TRBD2	.	TRBV7-2	TGTGCCAGCAGCTTAGGGACTAGCGGGATCTACGAGCAGTACTTC	CASSLGTSGIYEQYF
TRBJ2-7	TRBD1	.	TRBV25-1	TGTGCCAGCAGTGAGGGACAGGGGCCCGGGGGCGAGCAGTACTTC	CASSEGQGPGGEQYF
TRBJ1-6	.	.	TRBV5-1	TGCGCCAGCAGCTTGACAGGCAACAATTCACCCCTCCACTTT	CASSLTGNNSPLHF
TRBJ2-1	.	.	TRBV19	TGTGCCAGTAGTCAGAGTAGCGGTGAGCAGTTCTTC	CASSQSSGEQFF
TRBJ2-1	TRBD2	.	TRBV5-1	TGCGCCAGCAGCTTGTCCGGGAGGGCGGTGGGTGAGCAGTTCTTC	CASSLSGRAVGEQFF
TRBJ1-1	.	.	TRBV5-1	TGCGCCAGCAGCTTTTCAGGGGCGGTTGAAGCTTTCTTT	CASSFSGAVEAFF
TRBJ2-3	.	.	TRBV5-1	TGCGCCAGCAACTTGGCCCAAAGCACAGATACGCAGTATTTT	CASNLAQSTDTQYF
TRBJ1-1	.	.	TRBV14	TGTGCCAGCAGGCAAAATCTGGTTGCGGAAGCTTTCTTT	CASRQNLVAEAFF
TRBJ1-5	.	.	TRBV27	TGTGCCAGCAGTTTCGCGAGAGATCAGCCCCAGCATTTT	CASSFARDQPQHF
TRBJ1-4	TRBD1	once	TRBV5-1	TGCGCCAGCAGAATCGGGACAGGGCTTGAAAAACTGTTTTTT	CASRIGTGLEKLFF
TRBJ1-1	.	few	TRBV2	TGTGCCAGCAGTGAAGCGGCGGCAGGGGAAGCTTTCTTT	CASSEAAAGEAFF
TRBJ1-5	.	.	TRBV11-2	TGTGCCAGCAGCCCGGGGGTCAATCAGCCCCAGCATTTT	CASSPGVNQPQHF
TRBJ1-1	.	few	TRBV5-6	TGTGCCAGCAGCTTGGCTTCAGGTCGGGCTTTCTTT	CASSLASGRAFF
TRBJ1-4	TRBD1	few	TRBV28	TGTGCCACCCGACAGGGAAATGAAAAACTGTTTTTT	CATRQGNEKLFF
TRBJ1-5	TRBD1	.	TRBV2	TGTGCCAGCGGGGGACAGGGGGAAGGTCAGCCCCAGCATTTT	CASGGQGEGQPQHF
TRBJ1-1	.	.	TRBV18	TGTGCCAGCTCACCATCGAGGGTTAGGACTGAAGCTTTCTTT	CASSPSRVRTEAFF
TRBJ1-1	.	.	TRBV4-1	TGCGCCAGCAGCCAAGTTGGGGGGTTAAGGACTGAAGCTTTCTTT	CASSQVGGLRTEAFF
TRBJ1-5	TRBD1	.	TRBV13	TGTGCCAGCAGCTTCCAGGGGGCTGGTGATATAGGCAATCAGCCCCAGCATTTT	CASSFQGAGDIGNQPQHF
TRBJ2-4	TRBD1	.	TRBV6-2/TRBV6-3	TGTGCCAGCAGTCCCATTACGGGACAGGGGAATGAAAACATTCAGTACTTC	CASSPITGQGNENIQYF
TRBJ1-2	.	.	TRBV28	TGTGCCAGCAGTTCCCGACAAAGGGGCATATTAGGCTACACCTTC	CASSSRQRGILGYTF
TRBJ2-7	.	few	TRBV20-1	TGCAGTGCTATACAGGGTTGGGAGCAGTACTTC	CSAIQGWEQYF
TRBJ2-5	TRBD1	.	TRBV6-1	TGTGCCAGCAGTGAAGGGACAGGTGGAGGAGAAGAGACCCAGTACTTC	CASSEGTGGGEETQYF
TRBJ1-6	.	.	TRBV3-1/TRBV3-2	TGTGCCAGCAGCTACAGGAGCTCCTATAATTCACCCCTCCACTTT	CASSYRSSYNSPLHF
TRBJ1-5	.	.	TRBV24-1	TGTGCCACCATACGCCTTGAAGGCAGGGAGCCCCAGCATTTT	CATIRLEGREPQHF
TRBJ2-5	TRBD2	.	TRBV4-2	TGTGCCAGCGGGTCAGTCCCGGGGGGGACCCAGTACTTC	CASGSVPGGTQYF
TRBJ2-1	TRBD2	.	TRBV28	TGTGCCAGCAGTCAAGCCGGGACTAGCAACAATGAGCAGTTCTTC	CASSQAGTSNNEQFF
TRBJ2-2	TRBD1	few	TRBV7-9	TGTGCCAGCAGCCTGGGACAGGGGAACACCGGGGAGCTGTTTTTT	CASSLGQGNTGELFF
TRBJ1-1	TRBD1	.	TRBV28	TGTGCCAGCAGTTTAATTGCCGGGACAGGGAACACTGAAGCTTTCTTT	CASSLIAGTGNTEAFF